This TCR beta chain was observed in a study of identical twins. This clonotype showed up just a few times. The antigen remains unidentified. TCRdb independently ran MiXCR on the 5' RACE reads; one entry per CDR3 protein. The repertoire holds 1.5 million to 2 million distinct CDR3 sequences, roughly 35% seen once, with around 0.25% in the top ten. Only healthy Caucasians were enrolled as donors. Points from the study as a whole: Weaker excess twin sharing was seen among beta out-of-frame sequences.

This TCR derives from a newborn girl in good health. Input material: cord blood.

The CDR3 loop reads CASSLVGGGSSYNEQYF. As DNA, the CDR3 is TGCGCCAGCAGCTTGGTAGGCGGGGGGTCCTCCTACAATGAGCAGTACTTC. The rearrangement joins TRBV5-1 to TRBJ2-1, with TRBD2 identical over 8 bases. The end of the DNA aligns better with TRBJ2-7, so the J call may be wrong. The CDR3 covers 17 residues. The germline V gene has CDR1 SGHRS and CDR2 YFSETQ.